Listed here is a single T cell receptor beta chain. Its antigen is unidentified. This sample was taken from a study of shared clonotypes between healthy human individuals. Study context: Per donor, CD8 memory used one plate, CD8 naive used two, CD4 memory used three and CD4 naive used three.

For every subset, genomic DNA was evenly distributed across several immunoSEQ plates. Each replicate PCR on the sorted subsets used about 0.2 ug DNA (roughly 27,000 T cell genomes). Produced via immunoSEQ multiplex PCR; TCRdb's table is partial and in-frame only. The sample records 2 million to 3 million clones, approximately 94% being singletons. Regarding the study as a whole: At large depth, rarefaction still showed sorted-subset sequencing to be incomplete.

Germline V gene sequence: CDR1 SGHDT, CDR2 YYEEEE. The V gene lost 9 bases and the J gene lost 0 bases, with 11 bases spanning the gap. The CDR3 totals 13 residues. Sequenced sample: naive CD4+ T cells sorted from blood. Subset given: CD45RA+ positively selected. The chain couples TRBV5-6 to TRBJ2-3; D is ambiguous. This clonotype was sampled from a man between 18 and 35 years old in good health. In DNA, the CDR3 is TGTGCCACCAAGACGGGTAGCACAGATACGCAGTATTTT. This gives the protein CATKTGSTDTQYF.